This TCR beta chain came from a study of technical replicates of blood from several donors. CDR3 size: 15 residues. Per germline, CDR1 LGHNA and CDR2 YNFKEQ. The junction had 6 bases not matched to a gene; V was cut back by 0 bases and J by 5 bases. The repertoire was sequenced with immunoSEQ multiplex PCR; TCRdb's copy has only in-frame clones and lacks some. The sample has about 58,000 clones; around 96% are singletons. Sequencing used PBMCs. This chain joins TRBV4-2 and TRBJ2-5, with 7 nucleotides matching TRBD2. The sequence came from a human donor in good health. Some clones in this sample may be carry-over from other donors' samples. CDR3 nucleotide sequence: TGTGCCAGCAGCCAAGATATGGCTAGCGGTGAGACCCAGTACTTC. Its protein is CASSQDMASGETQYF.